Listed here is a single T cell receptor beta chain. Its specificity is not known. J lost 7 bases, V lost 3 bases, and 8 bases had no gene match. The CDR3 length is 15 residues. CDR1 is SGDLS and CDR2 is YYNGEE in the germline V gene. This specimen comes from a study of cytomegalovirus exposure and HLA in healthy donors. Study conclusions and caveats: Researchers reported from a later analysis that most CMV-associated TCR beta chains appeared HLA-restricted.

PCR was performed using 60 Vbeta and 13 Jbeta primers. The repertoire was sequenced with immunoSEQ multiplex PCR; TCRdb's copy has only in-frame clones and lacks some. The sample consists of 150,000 to 200,000 clones, about 75% of them appearing once. Material for sequencing was PBMCs. The receptor was isolated from a woman in her forties or fifties in good health and CMV-seropositive. The J gene is TRBJ2-3, the V gene TRBV9, with 10 bases identical to TRBD1. The CDR3 sequence: CASSEGTGEGYTQYF. CDR3 nucleotide sequence: TGTGCCAGCAGCGAGGGGACAGGGGAGGGGTATACGCAGTATTTT.